This record looks at one T cell receptor beta chain sequence and its context. Its antigen is unidentified. CDR3 length: 13 residues. Per the germline V gene, CDR1 is SQVTM and CDR2 is ANQGSEA. After removal of 4 bases from V and 6 bases from J, the junction contained 4 bases not matched to a gene. These data are taken from a study of cytomegalovirus exposure and HLA in healthy donors. Overall study: Caucasian-associated ancestry cluster membership applied to 75% to 85% of around 400 genotyped donors.

Study-wide points: Among TCR beta chains of equal frequency, HLA-associated ones were more clonally expanded in a later analysis. A few chains linked to CMV were shown in vitro to be specific for CMV antigens. Some TCR beta chains (more than 150 of them) were listed as cytomegalovirus-associated.

60 Vbeta and 13 Jbeta primers were used in PCR. Profiled with immunoSEQ multiplex PCR; TCRdb holds only in-frame clones, not every one. In the table there are some 170,000 clones, around 80% of which are singletons. Sequencing input: PBMCs. The V gene is TRBV29-1, the J gene TRBJ2-7; 12 bases agree with TRBD1. This receptor was taken from a middle-aged woman in good health and CMV-seronegative. The DNA of the CDR3 is TGCAGCGTTGTCGGGACAGGGGGCGCCGAGCAGTACTTC. This gives the protein CSVVGTGGAEQYF.